These 14 T cell receptor beta chains were all obtained from the same sample, sequenced in a study of CD8 T cells in ankylosing spondylitis. TCRdb used MiXCR to reprocess the 5' RACE reads, holding one entry per CDR3 protein. The sample consists of some 800,000 distinct CDR3 sequences, approximately 10% of them appearing once. No antigen has been assigned to these receptors. Whole-study findings and limits: Made up of eight or nine highly homologous variants, a TCR beta motif appeared characteristic of ankylosing spondylitis blood.

The sequenced sample consisted of blood, either unsorted or a sorted T cell fraction (not recorded which). Source of these receptors: a male donor with ankylosing spondylitis.

In its sample, this clonotype was seen a few times. J is TRBJ1-5 and V is TRBV7-6; the D is unclear. V gave up 2 bases and J gave up 4 bases, with 9 bases separating them. This CDR3 has 14 residues. Germline V lookup: CDR1 SGHVS, CDR2 FNYEAQ. The CDR3, as DNA: TGTGCCAGCAGCTTATTCGGGCATAATCAGCCCCAGCATTTT. This sequence encodes CASSLFGHNQPQHF.

V usage is TRBV6-2 or TRBV6-3 and J usage is TRBJ1-2, with a possible D match to TRBD1 (5 bases). CDR1 is MNHEY, CDR2 SVGEGT, per germline. The CDR3 is 15 amino acids. The ends were cut back, 5 bases at V and 6 bases at J, with 19 bases in the middle. This CDR3 is CASSPIKMGPDGYTF. CDR3 bases: TGTGCCAGCAGTCCGATTAAAATGGGACCCGATGGCTACACCTTC.

Ten or more counts support this clonotype. The rearrangement joins TRBV27 to TRBJ2-7, with TRBD1 identical over 10 bases. V shed 8 bases and J 5 bases; nucleotides not matched to a gene: 6. The CDR3 has 13 amino acids. The germline V gene has CDR1 MNHEY and CDR2 SMNVEV (reference sequence). CDR3 protein: CASSGQGRNEQYF. The CDR3, as DNA: TGTGCCAGCTCGGGACAGGGGAGGAACGAGCAGTACTTC.

The V gene is TRBV7-9, the J gene TRBJ2-5; 11 positions match TRBD2. Germline V gene data show CDR1 as SEHNR and CDR2 as FQNEAQ (reference sequence). With V trimmed by 5 bases and J by 2 bases, 10 bases remained unmatched. The CDR3 totals 17 residues. The CDR3: CASSRSGGAWNQETQYF. DNA of the CDR3: TGTGCCAGCAGCCGTAGCGGGGGGGCGTGGAATCAAGAGACCCAGTACTTC.

Many counts were recorded for this clonotype. The chain combines TRBV4-2 with TRBJ2-7; D is unclear. This CDR3 comprises 14 residues. V was pared by 1 base and J by 5 bases, with 12 bases between. Germline CDR1 LGHNA, CDR2 YNFKEQ. Here the CDR3 reads CASSQVNGMDEQYF. CDR3 coding DNA: TGTGCCAGCAGCCAAGTTAATGGAATGGACGAGCAGTACTTC.

Only a few counts were recorded for this clonotype. V usage is TRBV27 and J usage is TRBJ2-2; 7 bases are a match to TRBD2. The germline CDR1 and CDR2 sequences are MNHEY and SMNVEV (reference sequence). Trimming cost V 8 bases and J 7 bases; bases outside gene matches: 4. The CDR3 consists of 12 residues. CDR3 coding DNA: TGTGCCAGCGGGAGGGTTAACGGGGAGCTGTTTTTT. Amino acids: CASGRVNGELFF.

The V and J genes are TRBV6-5 and TRBJ2-1; no reliable D call. Germline values: CDR1 MNHEY, CDR2 SVGAGI. V was shortened by 2 bases and J by 3 bases, with 5 bases between the two germline ends. This CDR3 has 13 amino acids. CDR3 nucleotides: TGTGCCAGCAGTTACGGGGTCTACAATGAGCAGTTCTTC. Translation gives CASSYGVYNEQFF.

This clonotype was detected a few times. The chain links TRBV3-1 to TRBJ1-5, with D perhaps matching TRBD1 (5 bases). With 3 bases removed from V and 5 bases from J, the gap between germline ends came to 11 bases. CDR1 and CDR2 (germline): LGHDT, YNNKEL (reference sequence). The CDR3 has 14 amino acids. CDR3 DNA: TGTGCCAGCAGCCAGGGGCAAGGGGATCAGCCCCAGCATTTT. Translating gives CASSQGQGDQPQHF.

The chain recombines TRBV6-5 with TRBJ1-4, with 10 bases aligning to TRBD1. The junction had 2 bases not matched to a gene; V was cut back by 1 base and J by 0 bases. From germline, CDR1 is MNHEY and CDR2 SVGAGI. CDR3 length: 17 amino acids. This CDR3 reads CASSYFGTGATNEKLFF. CDR3 DNA sequence: TGTGCCAGCAGTTACTTTGGGACAGGGGCAACTAATGAAAAACTGTTTTTT.

V is TRBV20-1 and J is TRBJ2-5; D remains unclear. CDR3 length equals 14 residues. V was pared by 5 bases and J by 0 bases, with 13 bases between. CDR1 DFQATT and CDR2 SNEGSKA come from the germline V gene (reference sequence). CDR3 residues: CSAPVGGNQETQYF. The CDR3 nucleotides are TGCAGTGCTCCTGTCGGCGGAAACCAAGAGACCCAGTACTTC.

The chain couples TRBV12-3 or TRBV12-4 to TRBJ2-7, with D possibly matching TRBD2 (5 bases). V was pared by 2 bases and J by 0 bases, with 11 bases between. This CDR3 is built from 15 residues. CDR3 in DNA: TGTGCCAGCAGTTTATCGGCTGGGAGCTCCTACGAGCAGTACTTC. Amino acids: CASSLSAGSSYEQYF.

V gene TRBV28 combines with J gene TRBJ1-1; D gene unclear. The CDR3 is 16 residues long. Germline V gives CDR1 MDHEN, CDR2 SYDVKM. Between the trimmed V and J ends, which lost 6 bases and 1 base, there was a span of 18 bases. The CDR3 nucleotides read TGTGCCAGCAGCTTTAACTTTCAGGTACAGAACACTGAAGCTTTCTTT. It yields the protein CASSFNFQVQNTEAFF.

V is TRBV4-3 and J is TRBJ2-3; D is perhaps TRBD2 (5 bases). Germline CDR1 LGHNA, CDR2 YSLEER. Trimming stripped 1 base from V and 6 bases from J, with 8 bases between. The CDR3 sequence is 13 residues long. The CDR3 sequence: CASSQGAADTQYF. CDR3 bases: TGCGCCAGCAGCCAAGGAGCGGCGGATACGCAGTATTTT.

This clonotype was counted only a few times. The rearrangement joins TRBV12-3 or TRBV12-4 to TRBJ2-1; 9 bases line up with TRBD2. The V and J ends lost 3 bases and 6 bases, in that order; junction bases with no gene match: 6. This CDR3 contains 15 residues. As DNA, the CDR3 is TGTGCCAGCAGTTTGCGAGCGGGGGGTTTCAATGAGCAGTTCTTC. Protein: CASSLRAGGFNEQFF.